This is a list of T cell receptor beta chains from one sample in a study of CD8 T cells in Susac syndrome. TCRdb re-analysed the immunoSEQ multiplex PCR reads in MiXCR, keeping a single row per CDR3 protein. The data show some 110,000 distinct CDR3 sequences, approximately 93% seen once. Sequenced sample: CD8+ T cells from PBMCs. The source of these receptors is a human donor with Susac syndrome. The CDR3 runs from the conserved cysteine through the conserved F or W. The D gene is left open where the match is weak. Size is omitted from some rows. Given values are once, few, many or a class for expanded clones.

j_gene: TRBJ2-7; v_gene: TRBV20-1; d_gene: TRBD2; abundance: -; CDR3aa: CSARGLAGGSYEQYF; CDR3nt: TGCAGTGCTAGAGGACTAGCGGGGGGTTCCTACGAGCAGTACTTC
j_gene: TRBJ2-1; v_gene: TRBV13; d_gene: -; abundance: -; CDR3aa: CASSLGQSSRHEQFF; CDR3nt: TGTGCCAGCAGCTTAGGCCAGTCTAGCAGACATGAGCAGTTCTTC
j_gene: TRBJ2-7; v_gene: TRBV27; d_gene: -; abundance: -; CDR3aa: CASRSIPDEQYF; CDR3nt: TGTGCCAGCAGATCGATCCCGGACGAGCAGTACTTC
j_gene: TRBJ1-1; v_gene: TRBV7-9; d_gene: TRBD1; abundance: -; CDR3aa: CASSLSAGGYTEAFF; CDR3nt: TGTGCCAGCAGCTTATCGGCAGGGGGTTACACTGAAGCTTTCTTT
j_gene: TRBJ2-3; v_gene: TRBV29-1; d_gene: -; abundance: -; CDR3aa: CSVEDRGNLGDTQYF; CDR3nt: TGCAGCGTTGAAGATCGAGGGAATTTAGGAGATACGCAGTATTTT
j_gene: TRBJ1-4; v_gene: TRBV15; d_gene: -; abundance: -; CDR3aa: CATSRDRAEEKLFF; CDR3nt: TGTGCCACCAGCAGAGATAGGGCGGAGGAAAAACTGTTTTTT
j_gene: TRBJ2-3; v_gene: TRBV14; d_gene: -; abundance: -; CDR3aa: CASSQEGSRNTQYF; CDR3nt: TGTGCCAGCAGCCAAGAAGGGTCCCGAAATACGCAGTATTTT
j_gene: TRBJ2-5; v_gene: TRBV6-1; d_gene: -; abundance: -; CDR3aa: CASSLTRETQYF; CDR3nt: TGTGCCAGCAGTTTGACCCGGGAGACCCAGTACTTC
j_gene: TRBJ1-1; v_gene: TRBV29-1; d_gene: -; abundance: -; CDR3aa: CSVEKNREAFF; CDR3nt: TGCAGCGTCGAAAAGAACAGAGAAGCTTTCTTT
j_gene: TRBJ1-2; v_gene: TRBV25-1; d_gene: TRBD1; abundance: -; CDR3aa: CASNLTGPNYGYTF; CDR3nt: TGTGCCAGCAATCTGACAGGGCCAAACTATGGCTACACCTTC
j_gene: TRBJ2-1; v_gene: TRBV29-1; d_gene: TRBD2; abundance: -; CDR3aa: CSAIPASAGYYNEQFF; CDR3nt: TGCAGCGCAATCCCCGCCTCAGCGGGGTACTACAATGAGCAGTTCTTC
j_gene: TRBJ2-3; v_gene: TRBV29-1; d_gene: TRBD1; abundance: once; CDR3aa: CSVEDVRTGGEDTQYF; CDR3nt: TGCAGCGTTGAAGATGTAAGGACAGGGGGCGAGGATACGCAGTATTTT
j_gene: TRBJ1-1; v_gene: TRBV9; d_gene: -; abundance: -; CDR3aa: CASSVGGQTEAFF; CDR3nt: TGTGCCAGCAGCGTAGGAGGACAGACTGAAGCTTTCTTT
j_gene: TRBJ1-2; v_gene: TRBV3-1; d_gene: -; abundance: -; CDR3aa: CASSHVSSNPYGYTF; CDR3nt: TGTGCCAGCAGCCATGTCTCGTCTAACCCCTATGGCTACACCTTC
j_gene: TRBJ2-1; v_gene: TRBV20-1; d_gene: -; abundance: -; CDR3aa: CSALPGLLYNEQFF; CDR3nt: TGCAGTGCCCTCCCGGGACTCCTCTACAATGAGCAGTTCTTC
j_gene: TRBJ2-2; v_gene: TRBV23-1; d_gene: -; abundance: -; CDR3aa: CASSTGTLLYAHTGELFF; CDR3nt: TGCGCCAGCAGTACCGGGACATTGCTGTATGCGCACACCGGGGAGCTGTTTTTT
j_gene: TRBJ1-6; v_gene: TRBV14; d_gene: -; abundance: -; CDR3aa: CASSQVPGATNSPLHF; CDR3nt: TGTGCCAGCAGCCAAGTCCCGGGGGCAACAAATTCACCCCTCCACTTT
j_gene: TRBJ2-2; v_gene: TRBV4-1; d_gene: TRBD2; abundance: -; CDR3aa: CASSPGLGGGTGELFF; CDR3nt: TGCGCCAGCAGCCCCGGACTGGGGGGGGGAACCGGGGAGCTGTTTTTT
j_gene: TRBJ2-1; v_gene: TRBV7-9; d_gene: -; abundance: -; CDR3aa: CASSLSWEQFF; CDR3nt: TGTGCCAGCAGCTTAAGTTGGGAGCAGTTCTTC
j_gene: TRBJ2-7; v_gene: TRBV5-1; d_gene: TRBD1; abundance: -; CDR3aa: CASSGFPGDRVYEQYF; CDR3nt: TGCGCCAGCAGTGGGTTCCCAGGCGACAGGGTCTACGAGCAGTACTTC
j_gene: TRBJ1-4; v_gene: TRBV20-1; d_gene: -; abundance: -; CDR3aa: CSAQGPGDGREKLFF; CDR3nt: TGCAGTGCTCAGGGGCCGGGGGACGGGCGTGAAAAACTGTTTTTT
j_gene: TRBJ2-7; v_gene: TRBV25-1; d_gene: -; abundance: -; CDR3aa: CASIAYSDEQYF; CDR3nt: TGTGCCAGCATAGCCTATAGCGACGAGCAGTACTTC
j_gene: TRBJ1-1; v_gene: TRBV20-1; d_gene: TRBD1; abundance: -; CDR3aa: CSAARDRGVTEAFF; CDR3nt: TGCAGTGCTGCCCGGGACAGGGGAGTCACTGAAGCTTTCTTT
j_gene: TRBJ2-5; v_gene: TRBV20-1; d_gene: TRBD2; abundance: -; CDR3aa: CSASTSGGAMETQYF; CDR3nt: TGCAGTGCTAGCACTAGCGGGGGGGCCATGGAGACCCAGTACTTC
j_gene: TRBJ2-6; v_gene: TRBV7-9; d_gene: TRBD2; abundance: -; CDR3aa: CASSQTSAGANVLTF; CDR3nt: TGTGCCAGCAGCCAAACTAGCGCTGGGGCCAACGTCCTGACTTTC
j_gene: TRBJ1-1; v_gene: TRBV4-2; d_gene: -; abundance: -; CDR3aa: CASSQEDTGINTEAFF; CDR3nt: TGTGCCAGCAGCCAAGAGGACACAGGGATTAACACTGAAGCTTTCTTT
j_gene: TRBJ2-3; v_gene: TRBV14; d_gene: TRBD1; abundance: -; CDR3aa: CASSSTGGVADTQYF; CDR3nt: TGTGCCAGCAGTAGCACAGGGGGCGTAGCAGATACGCAGTATTTT
j_gene: TRBJ2-3; v_gene: TRBV29-1; d_gene: -; abundance: -; CDR3aa: CSTPTRTSTDTQYF; CDR3nt: TGCAGCACCCCCACAAGGACTAGCACAGATACGCAGTATTTT
j_gene: TRBJ2-7; v_gene: TRBV18; d_gene: -; abundance: -; CDR3aa: CASSPPDGAIPEQYF; CDR3nt: TGTGCCAGCTCACCCCCGGACGGTGCCATTCCCGAGCAGTACTTC
j_gene: TRBJ2-1; v_gene: TRBV7-2; d_gene: -; abundance: -; CDR3aa: CASSSTPGDNEQFF; CDR3nt: TGTGCCAGCAGCTCCACGCCCGGGGACAATGAGCAGTTCTTC
j_gene: TRBJ1-2; v_gene: TRBV27; d_gene: -; abundance: -; CDR3aa: CASSLGHGYTF; CDR3nt: TGTGCCAGCAGTTTAGGACACGGCTACACCTTC
j_gene: TRBJ2-2; v_gene: TRBV29-1; d_gene: -; abundance: -; CDR3aa: CSLKAENTGELFF; CDR3nt: TGCAGCCTCAAGGCGGAGAACACCGGGGAGCTGTTTTTT
j_gene: TRBJ2-5; v_gene: TRBV7-9; d_gene: -; abundance: once; CDR3aa: CASSGTPRGADQETQYF; CDR3nt: TGTGCCAGCAGCGGAACCCCCCGCGGGGCGGACCAAGAGACCCAGTACTTC
j_gene: TRBJ1-2; v_gene: TRBV25-1; d_gene: -; abundance: -; CDR3aa: CASSVTNYGYTF; CDR3nt: TGTGCCAGCAGTGTTACTAACTATGGCTACACCTTC